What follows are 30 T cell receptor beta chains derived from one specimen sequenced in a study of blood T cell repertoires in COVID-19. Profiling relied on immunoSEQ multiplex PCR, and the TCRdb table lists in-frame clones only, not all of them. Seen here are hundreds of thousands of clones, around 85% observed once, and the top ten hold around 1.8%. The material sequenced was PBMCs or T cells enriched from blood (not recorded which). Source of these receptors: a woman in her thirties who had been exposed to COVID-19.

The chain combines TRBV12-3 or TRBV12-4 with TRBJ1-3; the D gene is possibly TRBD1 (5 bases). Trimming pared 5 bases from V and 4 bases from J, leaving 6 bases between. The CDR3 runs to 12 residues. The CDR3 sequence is CASSQGGNTIYF. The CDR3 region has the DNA TGTGCCAGCAGTCAGGGCGGAAACACCATATATTTT.

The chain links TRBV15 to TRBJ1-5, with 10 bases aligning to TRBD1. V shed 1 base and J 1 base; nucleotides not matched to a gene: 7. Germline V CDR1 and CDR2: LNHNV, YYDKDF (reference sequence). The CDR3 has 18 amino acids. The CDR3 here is CATSRARQGAISNQPQHF. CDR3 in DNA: TGTGCCACCAGCAGAGCACGACAGGGGGCGATAAGCAATCAGCCCCAGCATTTT.

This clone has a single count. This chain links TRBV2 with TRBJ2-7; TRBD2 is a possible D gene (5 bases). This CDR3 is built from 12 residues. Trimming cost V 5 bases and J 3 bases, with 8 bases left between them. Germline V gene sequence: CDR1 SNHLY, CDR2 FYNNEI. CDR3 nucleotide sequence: TGTGCCAGCAGTAGTAGCGACTACGAGCAGTACTTC. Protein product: CASSSSDYEQYF.

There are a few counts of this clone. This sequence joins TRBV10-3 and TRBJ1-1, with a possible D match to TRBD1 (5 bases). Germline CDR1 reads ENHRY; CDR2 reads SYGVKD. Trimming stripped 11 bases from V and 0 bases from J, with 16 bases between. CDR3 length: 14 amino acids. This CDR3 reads CAASLGGVNTEAFF. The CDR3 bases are TGTGCCGCTTCCTTGGGGGGAGTGAACACTGAAGCTTTCTTT.

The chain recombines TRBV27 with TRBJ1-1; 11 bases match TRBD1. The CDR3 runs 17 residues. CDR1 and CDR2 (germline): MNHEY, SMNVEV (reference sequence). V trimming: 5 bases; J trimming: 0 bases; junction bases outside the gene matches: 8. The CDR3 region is CASSADRGQGVNTEAFF. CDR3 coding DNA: TGTGCCAGCAGTGCGGACAGGGGGCAAGGGGTGAACACTGAAGCTTTCTTT.

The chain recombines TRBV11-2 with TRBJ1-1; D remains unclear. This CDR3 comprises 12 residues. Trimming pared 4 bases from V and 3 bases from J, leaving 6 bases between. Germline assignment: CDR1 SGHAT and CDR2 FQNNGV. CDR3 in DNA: TGTGCCAGCAGCTCCATAGACACTGAAGCTTTCTTT. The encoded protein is CASSSIDTEAFF.

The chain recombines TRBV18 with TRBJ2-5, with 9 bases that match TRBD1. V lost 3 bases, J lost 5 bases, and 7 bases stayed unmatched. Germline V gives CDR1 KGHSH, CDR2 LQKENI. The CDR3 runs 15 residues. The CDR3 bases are TGTGCCAGCTCACCGGGACAGGGCAGTGCTGAGACCCAGTACTTC. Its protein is CASSPGQGSAETQYF.

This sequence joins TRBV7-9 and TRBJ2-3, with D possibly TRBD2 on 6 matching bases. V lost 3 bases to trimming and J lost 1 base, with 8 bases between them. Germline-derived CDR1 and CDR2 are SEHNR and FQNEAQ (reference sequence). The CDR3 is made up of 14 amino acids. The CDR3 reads CASSLGLRTDTQYF. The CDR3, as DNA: TGTGCCAGCAGCTTGGGACTTCGCACAGATACGCAGTATTTT.

This CDR3 reads CASSWRQGWNSPLHF. CDR3 bases: TGTGCCAGCAGTTGGCGACAGGGATGGAATTCACCCCTCCACTTT. The chain employs TRBV27 and TRBJ1-6; 7 bases are shared with TRBD1. V dropped 4 bases and J dropped 7; count of bases not matched to a gene: 7. Germline V lookup: CDR1 MNHEY, CDR2 SMNVEV (reference sequence). The CDR3 sequence is 15 residues long.

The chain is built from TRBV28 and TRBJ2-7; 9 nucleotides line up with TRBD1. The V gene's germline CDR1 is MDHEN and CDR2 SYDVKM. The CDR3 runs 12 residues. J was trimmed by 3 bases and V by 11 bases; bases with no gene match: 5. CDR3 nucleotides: TGTGCCGGGGGACAGGGACACTACGAGCAGTACTTC. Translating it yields CAGGQGHYEQYF.

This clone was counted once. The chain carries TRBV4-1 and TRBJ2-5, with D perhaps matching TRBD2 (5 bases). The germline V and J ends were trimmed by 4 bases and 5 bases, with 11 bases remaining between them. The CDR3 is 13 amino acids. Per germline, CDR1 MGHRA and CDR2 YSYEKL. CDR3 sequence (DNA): TGCGCCAGCAGCCCAACTCCGGGGGAGACCCAGTACTTC. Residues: CASSPTPGETQYF.

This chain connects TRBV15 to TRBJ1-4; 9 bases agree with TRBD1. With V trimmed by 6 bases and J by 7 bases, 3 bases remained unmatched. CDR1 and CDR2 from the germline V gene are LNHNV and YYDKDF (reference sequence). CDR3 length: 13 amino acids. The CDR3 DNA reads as TGTGCCACCAGAACAGGGGGCGGTGAAAAACTGTTTTTT. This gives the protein CATRTGGGEKLFF.

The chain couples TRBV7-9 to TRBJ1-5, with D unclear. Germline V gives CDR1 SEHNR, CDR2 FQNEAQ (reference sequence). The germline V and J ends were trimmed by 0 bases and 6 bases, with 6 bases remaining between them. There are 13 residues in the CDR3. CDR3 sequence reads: CASSLAIGQPQHF. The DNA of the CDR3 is TGTGCCAGCAGCTTAGCCATCGGTCAGCCCCAGCATTTT.

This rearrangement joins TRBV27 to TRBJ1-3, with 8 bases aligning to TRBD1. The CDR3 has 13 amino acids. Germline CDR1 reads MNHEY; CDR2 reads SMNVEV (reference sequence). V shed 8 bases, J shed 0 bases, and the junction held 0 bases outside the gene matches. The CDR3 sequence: CASGTGSGNTIYF. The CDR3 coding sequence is TGTGCCAGCGGGACAGGCTCTGGAAACACCATATATTTT.

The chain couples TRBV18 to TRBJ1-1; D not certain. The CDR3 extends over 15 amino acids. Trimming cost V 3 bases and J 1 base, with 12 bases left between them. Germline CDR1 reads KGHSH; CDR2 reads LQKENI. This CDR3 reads CASSPRVERNTEAFF. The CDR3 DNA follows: TGTGCCAGCTCACCTCGGGTCGAGCGGAACACTGAAGCTTTCTTT. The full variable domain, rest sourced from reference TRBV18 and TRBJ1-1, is NAGVMQNPRHLVRRRGQEARLRCSPMKGHSHVYWYRQLPEEGLKFMVYLQKENIIDESGMPKERFSAEFPKEGPSILRIQQVVRGDSAAYFCASSPRVERNTEAFFGQGTRLTVV.

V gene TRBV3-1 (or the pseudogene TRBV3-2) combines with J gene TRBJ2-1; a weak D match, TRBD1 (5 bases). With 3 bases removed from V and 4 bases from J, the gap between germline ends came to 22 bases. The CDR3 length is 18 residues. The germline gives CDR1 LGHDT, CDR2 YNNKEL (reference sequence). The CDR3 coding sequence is TGTGCCAGCAGCCACGCCTATTGGTCAGGGTCAGGGTACAATGAGCAGTTCTTC. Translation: CASSHAYWSGSGYNEQFF.

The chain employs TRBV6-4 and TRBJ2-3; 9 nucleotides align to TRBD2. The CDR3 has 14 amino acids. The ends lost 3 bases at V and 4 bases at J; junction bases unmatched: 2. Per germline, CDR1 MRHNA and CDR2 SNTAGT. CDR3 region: CASSELAGADTQYF. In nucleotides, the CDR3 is TGTGCCAGCAGTGAATTAGCGGGGGCAGATACGCAGTATTTT.

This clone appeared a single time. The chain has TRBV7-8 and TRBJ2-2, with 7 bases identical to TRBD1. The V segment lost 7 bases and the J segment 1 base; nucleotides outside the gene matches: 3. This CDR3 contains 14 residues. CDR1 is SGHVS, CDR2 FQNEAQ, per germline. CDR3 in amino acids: CASTRDRNTGELFF. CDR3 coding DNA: TGTGCCAGCACCCGGGACAGGAACACCGGGGAGCTGTTTTTT. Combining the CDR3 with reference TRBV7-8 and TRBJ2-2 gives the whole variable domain GAGVSQSPRYKVAKRGQDVALRCDPISGHVSLFWYQQALGQGPEFLTYFQNEAQLDKSGLPSDRFFAERPEGSVSTLKIQRTQQEDSAVYLCASTRDRNTGELFFGEGSRLTVL.

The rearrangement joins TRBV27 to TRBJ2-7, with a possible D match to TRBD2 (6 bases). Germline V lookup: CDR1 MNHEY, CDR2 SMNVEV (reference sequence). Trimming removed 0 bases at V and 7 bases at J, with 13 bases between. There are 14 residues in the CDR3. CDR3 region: CASSLSIGGNEQYF. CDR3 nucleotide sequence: TGTGCCAGCAGTTTATCGATTGGGGGGAATGAGCAGTACTTC.

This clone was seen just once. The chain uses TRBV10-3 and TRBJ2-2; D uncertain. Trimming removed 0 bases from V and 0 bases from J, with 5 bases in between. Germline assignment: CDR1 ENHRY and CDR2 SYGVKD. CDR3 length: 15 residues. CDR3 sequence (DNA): TGTGCCATCAGTGAGTCTCTATCGAACACCGGGGAGCTGTTTTTT. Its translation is CAISESLSNTGELFF.

The CDR3 DNA sequence: TGTGCCAGCAGTGAGCGCGCAGGGGGCGCTGGGGCCAACGTCCTGACTTTC. This sequence encodes CASSERAGGAGANVLTF. This rearrangement joins TRBV25-1 to TRBJ2-6; 8 bases agree with TRBD1. The V gene end was trimmed by 3 bases and the J gene end by 2 bases; junction bases not matched to a gene: 6. The V gene's germline CDR1 is MGHDK and CDR2 SYGVNS. The CDR3 extends over 17 amino acids.

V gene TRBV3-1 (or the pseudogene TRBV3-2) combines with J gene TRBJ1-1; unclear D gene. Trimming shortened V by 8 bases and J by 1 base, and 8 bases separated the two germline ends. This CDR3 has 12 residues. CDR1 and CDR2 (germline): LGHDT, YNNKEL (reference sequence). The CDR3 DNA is TGTGCCAGCCACTCCGGGAACACTGAAGCTTTCTTT. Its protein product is CASHSGNTEAFF.

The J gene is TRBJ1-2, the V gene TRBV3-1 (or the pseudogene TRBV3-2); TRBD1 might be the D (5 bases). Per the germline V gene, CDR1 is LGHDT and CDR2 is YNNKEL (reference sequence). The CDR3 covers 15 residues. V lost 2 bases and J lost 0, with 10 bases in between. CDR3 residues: CASSQRGTANYGYTF. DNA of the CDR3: TGTGCCAGCAGCCAAAGGGGCACAGCTAACTATGGCTACACCTTC.

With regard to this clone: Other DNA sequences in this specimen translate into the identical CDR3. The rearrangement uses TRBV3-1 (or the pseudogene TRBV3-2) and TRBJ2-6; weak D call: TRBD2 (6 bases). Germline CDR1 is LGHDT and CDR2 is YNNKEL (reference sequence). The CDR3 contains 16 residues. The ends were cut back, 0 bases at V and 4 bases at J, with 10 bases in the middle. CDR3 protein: CASSQDRGIGANVLTF. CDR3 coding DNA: TGTGCCAGCAGCCAAGATCGGGGGATAGGGGCCAACGTCCTGACTTTC.

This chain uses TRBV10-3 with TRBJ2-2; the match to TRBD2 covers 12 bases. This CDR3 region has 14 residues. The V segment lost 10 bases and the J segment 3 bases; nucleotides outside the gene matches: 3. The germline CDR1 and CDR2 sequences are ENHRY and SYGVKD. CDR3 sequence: CATRLAGDTGELFF. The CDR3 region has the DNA TGTGCCACCCGACTAGCGGGAGACACCGGGGAGCTGTTTTTT.

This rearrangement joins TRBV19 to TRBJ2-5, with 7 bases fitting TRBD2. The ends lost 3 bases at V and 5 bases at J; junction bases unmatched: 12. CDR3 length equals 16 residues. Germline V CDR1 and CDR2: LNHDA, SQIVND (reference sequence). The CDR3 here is CASSMALGGIMETQYF. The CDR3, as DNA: TGTGCCAGTAGTATGGCGTTGGGGGGGATTATGGAGACCCAGTACTTC.

CDR3 residues: CASRTTGDHEKLFF. The CDR3 DNA sequence: TGCGCCAGCAGGACGACAGGGGATCATGAAAAACTGTTTTTT. The V call is TRBV4-1, the J call TRBJ1-4; 8 positions agree with TRBD1. Germline loops: CDR1 MGHRA, CDR2 YSYEKL. This CDR3 has 14 residues. The junction had 6 bases not matched to a gene; V was cut back by 6 bases and J by 6 bases.

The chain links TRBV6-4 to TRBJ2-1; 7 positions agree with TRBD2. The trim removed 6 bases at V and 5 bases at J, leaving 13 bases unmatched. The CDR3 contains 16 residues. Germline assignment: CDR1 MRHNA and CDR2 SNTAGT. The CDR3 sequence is CASRERDLSRNNEQFF. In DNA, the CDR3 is TGTGCCAGCAGGGAGCGGGACCTCTCAAGGAACAATGAGCAGTTCTTC.

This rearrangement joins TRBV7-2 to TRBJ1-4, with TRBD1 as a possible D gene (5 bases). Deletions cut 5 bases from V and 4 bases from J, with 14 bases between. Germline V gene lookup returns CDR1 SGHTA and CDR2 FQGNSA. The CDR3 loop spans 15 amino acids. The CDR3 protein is CASSASGAVNEKLFF. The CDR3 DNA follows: TGTGCCAGCAGCGCAAGCGGGGCTGTTAATGAAAAACTGTTTTTT.

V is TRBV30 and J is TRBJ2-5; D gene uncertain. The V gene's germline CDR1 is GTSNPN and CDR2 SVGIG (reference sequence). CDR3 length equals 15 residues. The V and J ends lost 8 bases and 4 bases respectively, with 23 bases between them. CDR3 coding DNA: TGTGCCGGGAAAATAGAATCCAGGCTGATAGAGACCCAGTACTTC. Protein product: CAGKIESRLIETQYF.